Listed here are 30 T cell receptor beta chains from one sample, sequenced in a study of T-cell memory formation after mild COVID-19 (dated by TCRdb to the early 2020s). To prepare the library, 5' RACE was applied. TCRdb lists the instrument as Illumina NovaSeq 6000. Using fastp at Q25 and MiXCR, TCRdb reprocessed the public reads and kept productive beta chains. Entries are consolidated by CDR3 protein sequence, retaining the most common genes and DNA. A total of 300,000 to 400,000 distinct CDR3 sequences appear in this sample, less than 20% of them only once. The leading ten clones occupy 20% to 25% of the sample. Source material: PBMCs or a T cell subset sorted from them (not recorded which). The receptor source for this set is a man aged 18 to 29 who had mild COVID-19 (a few samples of this study predate the infection). The sample titles of this study are shuffled in the database, so cell type and time point are left out; the donor was told from shared clones.

The chain carries TRBV6-6 and TRBJ2-2, with D unclear. From germline, CDR1 is MNHNY and CDR2 SVGAGI (reference sequence). The CDR3 runs 15 residues. V shed 2 bases and J shed 0 bases, with 7 bases lying between them. The CDR3, as DNA: TGTGCCAGCAGTTACCGTCCCGCGAACACCGGGGAGCTGTTTTTT. This translates into CASSYRPANTGELFF.

V and J are TRBV4-1 and TRBJ1-2, with 7 bases identical to TRBD1. The germline CDR1 and CDR2 sequences are MGHRA and YSYEKL. CDR3 size: 14 residues. V was pared by 6 bases and J by 4 bases, with 8 bases of the junction left unmatched. The CDR3 reads CASSSDREIYGYTF. CDR3 coding DNA: TGCGCCAGCAGTTCCGACAGGGAAATCTATGGCTACACCTTC.

This sequence joins TRBV7-8 and TRBJ1-1; D is unclear. This CDR3 is built from 12 residues. Trimming removed 8 bases at V and 7 bases at J, with 14 bases between. Looked up from germline, CDR1 is SGHVS and CDR2 is FQNEAQ. CDR3 protein: CASSHPRDEAFF. The CDR3 DNA is TGTGCCAGCTCCCACCCACGCGATGAAGCTTTCTTT.

This chain connects TRBV6-5 to TRBJ1-2, with 7 bases identical to TRBD1. The CDR3 consists of 15 residues. The V gene end was trimmed by 6 bases and the J gene end by 9 bases; junction bases not matched to a gene: 16. Germline assignment: CDR1 MNHEY and CDR2 SVGAGI. This CDR3 is CASSGTPGQSPSYTF. Written as DNA, the CDR3 is TGTGCCAGCAGCGGTACCCCGGGACAGTCGCCGAGCTACACCTTC.

There are a few counts of this clonotype. This chain connects TRBV7-8 to TRBJ2-1, with D perhaps being TRBD1 or TRBD2 (5 bases each). Trimming shortened V by 4 bases and J by 7 bases, and 11 bases separated the two germline ends. Germline CDR1 and CDR2: SGHVS and FQNEAQ. This CDR3 comprises 13 residues. The CDR3 reads CASSSGTPNEQFF. The CDR3 DNA sequence: TGTGCCAGCAGCTCGGGGACCCCGAATGAGCAGTTCTTC.

This chain joins TRBV7-6 and TRBJ1-3; 9 bases agree with TRBD1. CDR1 is SGHVS, CDR2 FNYEAQ, per germline. With V trimmed by 0 bases and J by 1 base, 7 bases remained unmatched. This CDR3 has 18 residues. The CDR3 spells CASSLARDRAPSGNTIYF. The CDR3 coding sequence is TGTGCCAGCAGCTTAGCCCGGGACAGGGCCCCTTCTGGAAACACCATATATTTT.

The chain combines TRBV7-6 with TRBJ1-5; a weak D match, TRBD1 (6 bases). V lost 1 base and J 7 bases, leaving 8 bases between the germline ends. The CDR3 loop spans 13 amino acids. CDR1 is SGHVS and CDR2 is FNYEAQ in the germline V gene. CDR3 coding DNA: TGTGCCAGCAGCTTAGGACAGGCCCAGCCCCAGCATTTT. Amino acid sequence: CASSLGQAQPQHF.

The V call is TRBV7-9, the J call TRBJ1-2; no reliable D call. This CDR3 region has 14 residues. Trimming removed 5 bases from V and 1 base from J, with 11 bases in between. CDR1 is SEHNR, CDR2 FQNEAQ, per germline (reference sequence). In DNA form, the CDR3 reads TGTGCCAGCAGCCCCCAGACTTTTAACTATGGCTACACCTTC. This gives the protein CASSPQTFNYGYTF.

This clonotype was detected a few times. The chain couples TRBV12-1 to TRBJ2-2; TRBD2, the table's D call, lacks a check against the DNA. TRBV12-1 is annotated as a pseudogene. CDR3 length equals 15 residues. CDR3: CASSPGLGNTGELFF. In DNA form, the CDR3 reads TGTGCCAGCAGCCCGGGACTAGGAAACACCGGGGAGCTGTTTTTT.

The chain uses TRBV7-2 and TRBJ1-4; 10 bases fit TRBD1. Germline trimming cut 5 bases from V and 7 bases from J; bases unmatched to any gene: 7. CDR1 and CDR2 from the germline V gene are SGHTA and FQGNSA. The CDR3 covers 15 residues. The CDR3 loop is CASSTRTGGGEKLFF. As DNA, the CDR3 is TGTGCCAGCAGCACTAGGACAGGGGGAGGTGAAAAACTGTTTTTT.

This sequence joins TRBV27 and TRBJ2-1, with TRBD1 matching over 10 bases. V trimming: 5 bases; J trimming: 4 bases; junction bases outside the gene matches: 5. This CDR3 has 15 amino acids. Germline V gene lookup returns CDR1 MNHEY and CDR2 SMNVEV (reference sequence). CDR3 loop: CASSTDRGPYNEQFF. In DNA form, the CDR3 reads TGTGCCAGCAGTACTGACAGGGGGCCTTACAATGAGCAGTTCTTC.

The chain couples TRBV7-8 to TRBJ1-1; perhaps TRBD1 as D (6 bases). Germline values: CDR1 SGHVS, CDR2 FQNEAQ. The CDR3 extends over 17 amino acids. V gave up 1 base and J gave up 1 base, with 16 bases separating them. The CDR3 nucleotides read TGTGCCAGCAGCTTAGGCGAGGGGGGTTCACGGAACACTGAAGCTTTCTTT. Translation gives CASSLGEGGSRNTEAFF.

The table lists this clonotype with a few counts. The V call is TRBV11-1, the J call TRBJ2-2, with D possibly being TRBD1 (6 bases). CDR3 length equals 17 residues. The V and J ends lost 0 bases and 1 base respectively, with 12 bases between them. Germline V gene data show CDR1 as SGHAT and CDR2 as FQDESV (reference sequence). The chain's CDR3 is CASSLATGTGNTGELFF. The CDR3 DNA reads as TGTGCCAGCAGCTTAGCTACAGGGACGGGGAACACCGGGGAGCTGTTTTTT.

The table lists this clonotype with a few counts. The rearrangement links TRBV5-1 to TRBJ1-2; perhaps TRBD1 as D (6 bases). This CDR3 is 17 amino acids long. The germline V and J ends were trimmed by 5 bases and 4 bases, with 24 bases remaining between them. CDR1 and CDR2 from the germline V gene are SGHRS and YFSETQ. The CDR3 reads CASRLPFPRTELYGYTF. The DNA for the CDR3 is TGCGCCAGCAGACTACCCTTTCCCCGGACAGAACTCTATGGCTACACCTTC.

This clonotype was seen more than once but under ten times. The chain has TRBV7-9 and TRBJ1-1; TRBD1 might be the D (6 bases). V lost 3 bases and J 1 base, leaving 12 bases between the germline ends. This CDR3 region has 15 residues. Germline loops: CDR1 SEHNR, CDR2 FQNEAQ (reference sequence). The CDR3 region has the DNA TGTGCCAGCAGCTTTGGCAGGGGATCGAACACTGAAGCTTTCTTT. Its translation is CASSFGRGSNTEAFF.

The chain links TRBV6-2 or TRBV6-3 to TRBJ2-7, with TRBD2 identical over 7 bases. This CDR3 region has 15 residues. In germline, CDR1 is MNHEY, CDR2 SVGEGT. With 2 bases clipped from V and 0 bases from J, the junction kept 4 bases outside the gene matches. CDR3 bases: TGTGCCAGCAGTTACGGGCTAGCGGCCTCCTACGAGCAGTACTTC. It codes for CASSYGLAASYEQYF.

This clonotype was detected only a few times. The chain is built from TRBV7-6 and TRBJ2-1; either TRBD1 or TRBD2 may fit D (5 bases each). Germline CDR1 reads SGHVS; CDR2 reads FNYEAQ. The CDR3 runs 17 residues. Trimming pared 4 bases from V and 5 bases from J, leaving 21 bases between. CDR3 sequence (DNA): TGTGCCAGCAGCTCGTCGGTGGGGCGGGTGGGGGACAATGAGCAGTTCTTC. This sequence encodes CASSSSVGRVGDNEQFF.

This clonotype was recorded at least ten times. The chain combines TRBV7-2 with TRBJ2-7; D is possibly TRBD1 (5 bases). The CDR3 spans 14 residues. V shed 3 bases and J shed 3 bases, with 12 bases lying between them. Germline loops: CDR1 SGHTA, CDR2 FQGNSA. In DNA, the CDR3 is TGTGCCAGCAGCTTCCAGGGTAAGAACTACGAGCAGTACTTC. It translates to CASSFQGKNYEQYF.

This chain uses TRBV6-6 with TRBJ2-7; 9 positions match TRBD2. Germline V gene sequence: CDR1 MNHNY, CDR2 SVGAGI (reference sequence). V gave up 6 bases and J gave up 0 bases; unmatched junction bases: 6. CDR3 length equals 15 residues. For the CDR3, the DNA is TGTGCCAGCAGGGGTAGCGGGGGCAGCTCCTACGAGCAGTACGTC. Encoded protein: CASRGSGGSSYEQYV.

Ten or more counts support this clonotype. This chain links TRBV4-2 with TRBJ2-1; D is unresolved. Germline CDR1 reads LGHNA; CDR2 reads YNFKEQ. The CDR3 sequence is 14 residues long. Trimming stripped 4 bases from V and 5 bases from J, with 12 bases between. CDR3 amino acids: CASSREGINNEQFF. CDR3 in DNA: TGTGCCAGCAGCCGCGAAGGGATAAACAATGAGCAGTTCTTC.

The V gene is TRBV5-1, the J gene TRBJ1-1; 10 nucleotides align to TRBD1. The CDR3 contains 15 residues. CDR1 is SGHRS, CDR2 YFSETQ, per germline. The J segment lost 4 bases and the V segment lost 4 bases, leaving 7 bases of the junction unmatched. Here the CDR3 DNA reads TGCGCCAGCAGCCCCCGGGACAGGGGAGCCACTGAAGCTTTCTTT. This gives the protein CASSPRDRGATEAFF.

The chain joins TRBV5-1 to TRBJ1-1; a possible D gene is TRBD1 (5 bases). V was trimmed by 2 bases and J by 0 bases, leaving 11 bases between them. The CDR3 is 15 amino acids. From germline, CDR1 is SGHRS and CDR2 YFSETQ. CDR3 region: CASSFRDRLNTEAFF. For the CDR3, the DNA is TGCGCCAGCAGCTTCCGGGACCGATTGAACACTGAAGCTTTCTTT. Complete variable domain (other parts from reference TRBV5-1 and TRBJ1-1): KAGVTQTPRYLIKTRGQQVTLSCSPISGHRSVSWYQQTPGQGLQFLFEYFSETQRNKGNFPGRFSGRQFSNSRSEMNVSTLELGDSALYLCASSFRDRLNTEAFFGQGTRLTVV.

This clonotype was detected many times. The chain combines TRBV3-1 with TRBJ1-4; D gene uncertain. From germline, CDR1 is LGHDT and CDR2 YNNKEL (reference sequence). This CDR3 has 12 residues. V shed 1 base and J shed 8 bases, with 5 bases lying between them. CDR3 residues: CASSQVYEKLFF. CDR3 DNA sequence: TGTGCCAGCAGCCAAGTTTACGAAAAACTGTTTTTT.

This clonotype was counted a few times. The V call is TRBV20-1, the J call TRBJ2-3, with 11 bases aligning to TRBD2. There are 15 residues in the CDR3. The junction had 6 bases not matched to a gene; V was cut back by 5 bases and J by 2 bases. CDR1 and CDR2 (germline): DFQATT, SNEGSKA (reference sequence). The CDR3 sequence is CSASLAGALTDTQYF. CDR3 DNA: TGCAGTGCTTCACTAGCGGGGGCGCTCACAGATACGCAGTATTTT.

This clonotype was seen a few times. The V gene is TRBV3-1, the J gene TRBJ2-1; 9 positions agree with TRBD2. The V gene end was trimmed by 4 bases and the J gene end by 7 bases; junction bases not matched to a gene: 8. The CDR3 has 15 residues. Per the germline V gene, CDR1 is LGHDT and CDR2 is YNNKEL (reference sequence). Here the CDR3 reads CASSPGTSPINEQFF. For the CDR3, the DNA is TGTGCCAGCAGCCCGGGGACTAGCCCGATTAATGAGCAGTTCTTC.

This clonotype was observed a few times. The chain employs TRBV5-4 and TRBJ2-7; D may be TRBD1 (6 bases). Germline CDR1 and CDR2: SGHNT and YYREEE (reference sequence). This CDR3 comprises 11 residues. This chain's CDR3 is CVSQGPYEQYV. Written as DNA, the CDR3 is TGTGTCAGCCAGGGGCCCTACGAGCAGTACGTC.

V is TRBV11-2 and J is TRBJ2-7; tentatively, D is TRBD2 (5 bases). The CDR3 runs to 13 residues. Germline V gives CDR1 SGHAT, CDR2 FQNNGV. Between the trimmed V and J ends, which lost 3 bases and 5 bases, there was a span of 11 bases. The CDR3 region has the DNA TGTGCCAGCAGCTTTTCGGAGGCCAACGAGCAGTACTTC. Translated, it gives CASSFSEANEQYF. The full variable domain, in which reference TRBV11-2 and TRBJ2-7 provide the parts outside the CDR3, is EAGVAQSPRYKIIEKRQSVAFWCNPISGHATLYWYQQILGQGPKLLIQFQNNGVVDDSQLPKDRFSAERLKGVDSTLKIQPAKLEDSAVYLCASSFSEANEQYFGPGTRLTVT.

The chain uses TRBV11-1 and TRBJ2-3; D is unresolved. The CDR3 loop spans 12 amino acids. Trimming stripped 5 bases from V and 6 bases from J, with 9 bases between. Germline V CDR1 and CDR2: SGHAT, FQDESV (reference sequence). This chain's CDR3 is CASSQNSDTQYF. CDR3 coding DNA: TGTGCCAGCAGCCAGAACTCCGATACGCAGTATTTT.

V gene TRBV7-8 combines with J gene TRBJ2-7, with a weak D call TRBD1 (6 bases). V shed 5 bases and J shed 3 bases, with 14 bases lying between them. The length of the CDR3 is 14 residues. The germline V gene has CDR1 SGHVS and CDR2 FQNEAQ. This chain's CDR3 is CASSLDRLGYEQYF. The CDR3 coding sequence is TGTGCCAGCAGCCTAGACAGGTTGGGCTACGAGCAGTACTTC.

The table lists this clonotype with many counts. The chain is built from TRBV5-1 and TRBJ2-7, with unresolved D. Per germline, CDR1 SGHRS and CDR2 YFSETQ. The CDR3 contains 14 residues. Trimming took off 4 bases at V and 3 bases at J, with 14 bases between the two ends. CDR3 in DNA: TGCGCCAGCAGCCTCCCCGAGGCACACTACGAGCAGTACTTC. Translated, it gives CASSLPEAHYEQYF.